Presented here are 9 T cell receptor beta chains from one specimen sequenced in a study of T-cell memory formation after mild COVID-19. TCRdb used MiXCR to reprocess the 5' RACE reads, holding one entry per CDR3 protein. Among tens of thousands of distinct CDR3 sequences listed, less than 15% were seen once. The sequenced sample was PBMCs or a T cell subset sorted from them (not recorded which). These receptors originate from a man in his late teens or twenties who had mild COVID-19 (a few samples of this study predate the infection). Cell type and time point are not known.

The V call is TRBV19, the J call TRBJ1-1, with D possibly TRBD1 on 5 matching bases. Germline V lookup: CDR1 LNHDA, CDR2 SQIVND (reference sequence). Deletions cut 5 bases from V and 4 bases from J, with 17 bases between. This CDR3 contains 15 residues. For the CDR3, the DNA is TGTGCCAGTAGTCCGTCCCAGGGTGGCGGCACTGAAGCTTTCTTT. Translation: CASSPSQGGGTEAFF.

This clonotype was recorded at least ten times. The chain uses TRBV7-3 and TRBJ2-3; D uncertain. Deletions cut 0 bases from V and 2 bases from J, with 9 bases between. The CDR3 extends over 15 amino acids. Germline values: CDR1 SGHTA, CDR2 FQGTGA. CDR3 sequence reads: CASSLTGSHTDTQYF. CDR3 coding DNA: TGTGCCAGCAGCTTAACGGGTAGCCACACAGATACGCAGTATTTT.

This rearrangement joins TRBV9 to TRBJ2-2, with TRBD1 identical over 7 bases. The CDR3 runs 17 residues. J lost 3 bases, V lost 0 bases, and 8 bases had no gene match. Germline values: CDR1 SGDLS, CDR2 YYNGEE. CDR3 DNA: TGTGCCAGCAGCGTAGGCACAGGGGTATCGTACACCGGGGAGCTGTTTTTT. Protein: CASSVGTGVSYTGELFF.

V usage is TRBV6-5 and J usage is TRBJ1-2, with D possibly matching TRBD1 (5 bases). V was shortened by 5 bases and J by 4 bases, with 20 bases between the two germline ends. CDR3 length equals 16 residues. Germline V CDR1 and CDR2: MNHEY, SVGAGI. CDR3 DNA sequence: TGTGCCAGCAGTCCACCCGGGGGACCCCGCGTCTATGGCTACACCTTC. It codes for CASSPPGGPRVYGYTF.

The chain carries TRBV20-1 and TRBJ2-2; D remains unclear. The CDR3 contains 12 residues. The ends were cut back, 6 bases at V and 6 bases at J, with 11 bases in the middle. The germline V gene has CDR1 DFQATT and CDR2 SNEGSKA (reference sequence). The CDR3 protein is CSASPASGELFF. The DNA of the CDR3 is TGCAGTGCCTCCCCAGCGTCCGGGGAGCTGTTTTTT.

At least ten counts were recorded for this clonotype. The chain uses TRBV6-5 and TRBJ2-2; 8 nucleotides line up with TRBD2. This CDR3 has 17 residues. CDR1 and CDR2 from the germline V gene are MNHEY and SVGAGI. Trimming removed 2 bases from V and 4 bases from J; junction bases left unmatched: 9. The CDR3 bases are TGTGCCAGCAGTTACGATCCCGGGGGGGTTGGCACCGGGGAGCTGTTTTTT. Amino acid sequence: CASSYDPGGVGTGELFF.

The chain has TRBV12-3 or TRBV12-4 and TRBJ2-3; no firm D call. V was trimmed by 6 bases and J by 2 bases, leaving 9 bases between them. The CDR3 totals 13 residues. The DNA of the CDR3 is TGTGCCAGCAGGCTCACGTACACAGATACGCAGTATTTT. Encoded protein: CASRLTYTDTQYF.

A few counts support this clonotype. The chain has TRBV20-1 and TRBJ2-3, with 8 bases lining up with TRBD2. The CDR3 runs 14 residues. CDR1 is DFQATT, CDR2 SNEGSKA, per germline (reference sequence). Losses at the gene ends were 6 bases for V and 4 bases for J; bases not matched to a gene: 9. The CDR3 DNA follows: TGCAGTGCCCTATGGAGCGGGGGCTCAGATACGCAGTATTTT. It encodes CSALWSGGSDTQYF.

This clonotype was counted a few times. The chain is built from TRBV9 and TRBJ2-1; D perhaps matches TRBD2 (7 bases). The CDR3 consists of 13 residues. V gave up 6 bases and J gave up 9 bases, with 16 bases separating them. Germline CDR1 and CDR2: SGDLS and YYNGEE. In nucleotides, the CDR3 is TGTGCCAGCACCGCGGGGGCCCACGGTGAGCAGTTCTTC. Translation gives CASTAGAHGEQFF.